This T cell receptor (beta chain) is drawn from a study of a mutant IDH1 vaccine in newly diagnosed glioma. This CDR3 contains 16 residues. Per germline, CDR1 SNHLY and CDR2 FYNNEI. Trimming removed 8 bases from V and 1 base from J; junction bases left unmatched: 8. A word on this clone: Its antigen is currently unknown.

The protocol was immunoSEQ multiplex PCR, while the TCRdb copy is restricted to in-frame clones and leaves out a portion. The table has around 50,000 clones, more than 80% seen once; the top ten hold roughly 4.8%. As for time point: week 5, during vaccination. Topical imiquimod was applied with each vaccine dose, which held 300 ug of mutant IDH1 20-mer peptide. The sample consisted of PBMCs, taken from a glioma patient whose treatment included an IDH1 peptide vaccine. V and J are TRBV2 and TRBJ2-6, with 7 bases fitting TRBD1. The receptor was derived from a woman aged 40 to 49 with glioma. The CDR3 spells CASLQGIGSGANVLTF. CDR3 in DNA: TGTGCCAGCCTACAGGGGATAGGTTCTGGGGCCAACGTCCTGACTTTC.